The rows below give T cell receptor beta chains drawn from one sample of a study of blood T cell repertoires in COVID-19. The assay was immunoSEQ multiplex PCR, and TCRdb's table has in-frame clones only and misses some. The data show about 490,000 clones, with 70% to 90% seen just once and roughly 3.2% held by the top ten. The sequencing input was peripheral blood. The receptors come from a human donor in a cohort sampled during active COVID-19. CDR3s include the opening cysteine and the closing phenylalanine or tryptophan. The D gene is left open where the match is weak. Not every row has a clone size; where given, it reads once, few, many or a size class.

d_gene: TRBD1
abundance: .
j_gene: TRBJ1-1
v_gene: TRBV19
CDR3aa: CASMDRVTEAFF
CDR3nt: TGTGCCAGTATGGACAGGGTCACTGAAGCTTTCTTT

d_gene: TRBD2
abundance: once
j_gene: TRBJ2-5
v_gene: TRBV3-1/TRBV3-2
CDR3aa: CASSPLRAGDETQYF
CDR3nt: TGTGCCAGCAGCCCACTAAGAGCGGGAGATGAGACCCAGTACTTC

d_gene: .
abundance: .
j_gene: TRBJ1-6
v_gene: TRBV2
CDR3aa: CASSAEQRPNSPLHF
CDR3nt: TGTGCCAGCAGTGCAGAACAGAGACCAAATTCACCCCTCCACTTT

d_gene: .
abundance: .
j_gene: TRBJ1-1
v_gene: TRBV28
CDR3aa: CASSLSGTPKAFF
CDR3nt: TGTGCCAGCAGTTTATCTGGGACACCTAAAGCTTTCTTT

d_gene: .
abundance: .
j_gene: TRBJ1-3
v_gene: TRBV5-6
CDR3aa: CASSWGRVTNTIYF
CDR3nt: TGTGCCAGCAGCTGGGGCAGGGTGACAAACACCATATATTTT

d_gene: .
abundance: .
j_gene: TRBJ1-1
v_gene: TRBV19
CDR3aa: CASSVLTAWGNTEAFF
CDR3nt: TGTGCCAGTAGCGTTTTGACAGCCTGGGGGAACACTGAAGCTTTCTTT

d_gene: .
abundance: once
j_gene: TRBJ2-3
v_gene: TRBV5-1
CDR3aa: CASRLGVGTDTQYF
CDR3nt: TGCGCCAGCAGACTGGGCGTGGGCACAGATACGCAGTATTTT

d_gene: TRBD1
abundance: few
j_gene: TRBJ2-3
v_gene: TRBV6-1
CDR3aa: CASSVPIGTGSSTDTQYF
CDR3nt: TGTGCCAGCAGTGTACCCATCGGGACAGGCTCTAGCACAGATACGCAGTATTTT

d_gene: TRBD1
abundance: .
j_gene: TRBJ2-2
v_gene: TRBV6-1
CDR3aa: CASGRQGRAGELFF
CDR3nt: TGTGCCAGCGGGAGACAGGGTAGGGCCGGGGAGCTGTTTTTT

d_gene: TRBD2
abundance: .
j_gene: TRBJ2-1
v_gene: TRBV19
CDR3aa: CASSVRLAGHEQFF
CDR3nt: TGTGCCAGTAGTGTCAGACTAGCGGGGCATGAGCAGTTCTTC

d_gene: TRBD1
abundance: .
j_gene: TRBJ1-4
v_gene: TRBV2
CDR3aa: CASRADRDDEKLFF
CDR3nt: TGTGCCAGCAGGGCGGACAGGGATGATGAAAAACTGTTTTTT

d_gene: .
abundance: .
j_gene: TRBJ1-1
v_gene: TRBV6-5
CDR3aa: CASSSGQLNTEAFF
CDR3nt: TGTGCCAGCAGTTCTGGACAGCTGAACACTGAAGCTTTCTTT

d_gene: .
abundance: .
j_gene: TRBJ1-4
v_gene: TRBV29-1
CDR3aa: CSVAESNEKLFF
CDR3nt: TGCAGCGTTGCTGAGTCTAATGAAAAACTGTTTTTT

d_gene: .
abundance: many
j_gene: TRBJ1-1
v_gene: TRBV5-8
CDR3aa: CASSFWTDTEAFF
CDR3nt: TGTGCCAGCAGCTTTTGGACAGACACTGAAGCTTTCTTT

d_gene: .
abundance: .
j_gene: TRBJ1-2
v_gene: TRBV5-8
CDR3aa: CASSRGQYGYTF
CDR3nt: TGTGCCAGCAGCAGAGGACAGTATGGCTACACCTTC

d_gene: TRBD1
abundance: many
j_gene: TRBJ1-2
v_gene: TRBV6-1
CDR3aa: CASSGNFQGVNYGYTF
CDR3nt: TGTGCCAGCAGTGGCAATTTCCAGGGGGTTAACTATGGCTACACCTTC

d_gene: .
abundance: .
j_gene: TRBJ1-2
v_gene: TRBV12-3/TRBV12-4
CDR3aa: CASSFPGNYGYTF
CDR3nt: TGTGCCAGCAGTTTTCCCGGGAACTATGGCTACACCTTC

d_gene: TRBD2
abundance: few
j_gene: TRBJ2-7
v_gene: TRBV20-1
CDR3aa: CSASSGSSYEQYF
CDR3nt: TGCAGTGCTAGTAGCGGGAGCTCCTACGAGCAGTACTTC

d_gene: TRBD2
abundance: .
j_gene: TRBJ2-1
v_gene: TRBV7-3
CDR3aa: CASSLGLAGVNEQFF
CDR3nt: TGTGCCAGCAGCCTAGGGCTAGCGGGAGTCAATGAGCAGTTCTTC

d_gene: .
abundance: once
j_gene: TRBJ1-2
v_gene: TRBV2
CDR3aa: CASSEGGAHYGYTF
CDR3nt: TGTGCCAGCAGTGAGGGGGGTGCCCACTATGGCTACACCTTC

d_gene: TRBD1
abundance: .
j_gene: TRBJ1-2
v_gene: TRBV19
CDR3aa: CASTSNRGLNLNYGYTF
CDR3nt: TGTGCCAGTACTTCAAACAGGGGTCTCAATCTTAACTATGGCTACACCTTC

d_gene: .
abundance: once
j_gene: TRBJ1-1
v_gene: TRBV30
CDR3aa: CAWSRQPNTEAFF
CDR3nt: TGTGCCTGGAGTAGACAGCCGAACACTGAAGCTTTCTTT

d_gene: TRBD2
abundance: .
j_gene: TRBJ2-7
v_gene: TRBV6-6
CDR3aa: CASSRSGTSGSLLSYEQYF
CDR3nt: TGTGCCAGCAGTCGATCCGGGACTAGTGGTTCCCTCTTATCCTACGAGCAGTACTTC

d_gene: .
abundance: few
j_gene: TRBJ1-5
v_gene: TRBV19
CDR3aa: CASSILSQPQHF
CDR3nt: TGTGCCAGTAGTATTCTCAGTCAGCCCCAGCATTTT

d_gene: .
abundance: .
j_gene: TRBJ1-5
v_gene: TRBV6-5
CDR3aa: CASSFHGGQPQHF
CDR3nt: TGTGCCAGCAGTTTTCACGGCGGCCAGCCCCAGCATTTT

d_gene: .
abundance: .
j_gene: TRBJ1-2
v_gene: TRBV7-9
CDR3aa: CASSSPGTQYGYTF
CDR3nt: TGTGCCAGCAGCTCACCCGGGACACAGTATGGCTACACCTTC

d_gene: .
abundance: .
j_gene: TRBJ2-3
v_gene: TRBV19
CDR3aa: CASSPIAGTDTQYF
CDR3nt: TGTGCCAGTAGTCCTATAGCGGGCACAGATACGCAGTATTTT

d_gene: TRBD2
abundance: .
j_gene: TRBJ2-1
v_gene: TRBV10-2
CDR3aa: CASSEWGSSGRAEEQFF
CDR3nt: TGCGCCAGCAGTGAGTGGGGGTCGAGCGGGAGGGCCGAAGAGCAGTTCTTC

d_gene: .
abundance: .
j_gene: TRBJ2-1
v_gene: TRBV7-2
CDR3aa: CASNHGLNEQFF
CDR3nt: TGTGCCAGCAACCACGGACTTAATGAGCAGTTCTTC

d_gene: .
abundance: few
j_gene: TRBJ1-1
v_gene: TRBV11-2
CDR3aa: CASSLVMSLAEAFF
CDR3nt: TGTGCCAGCAGCTTAGTAATGAGTTTAGCTGAAGCTTTCTTT

d_gene: TRBD1
abundance: few
j_gene: TRBJ1-2
v_gene: TRBV23-1
CDR3aa: CASSRIQTGFYGYTF
CDR3nt: TGCGCCAGCAGTCGTATTCAGACAGGGTTTTATGGCTACACCTTC

d_gene: TRBD1
abundance: .
j_gene: TRBJ2-1
v_gene: TRBV5-1
CDR3aa: CASSAGQGGYNEQFF
CDR3nt: TGCGCCAGCAGCGCTGGACAGGGGGGTTACAATGAGCAGTTCTTC

d_gene: .
abundance: .
j_gene: TRBJ1-2
v_gene: TRBV30
CDR3aa: CAWSTQTVYGYTF
CDR3nt: TGTGCCTGGAGCACTCAGACAGTCTATGGCTACACCTTC

d_gene: TRBD1
abundance: few
j_gene: TRBJ1-6
v_gene: TRBV7-2
CDR3aa: CASSQRDRVNSPLHF
CDR3nt: TGTGCCAGCAGTCAAAGGGACAGGGTTAATTCACCCCTCCACTTT

d_gene: .
abundance: .
j_gene: TRBJ1-5
v_gene: TRBV7-2
CDR3aa: CASSLAGQVNQPQHF
CDR3nt: TGTGCCAGCAGCTTAGCGGGCCAGGTAAATCAGCCCCAGCATTTT

d_gene: .
abundance: few
j_gene: TRBJ1-1
v_gene: TRBV2
CDR3aa: CASSSTGNAEAFF
CDR3nt: TGTGCCAGCAGCTCAACAGGGAACGCTGAAGCTTTCTTT

d_gene: .
abundance: .
j_gene: TRBJ2-3
v_gene: TRBV7-2
CDR3aa: CASSFGLGADTQYF
CDR3nt: TGTGCCAGCAGCTTCGGCTTAGGGGCAGATACGCAGTATTTT

d_gene: .
abundance: .
j_gene: TRBJ2-7
v_gene: TRBV6-5
CDR3aa: CASSYSGPGTTQYF
CDR3nt: TGTGCCAGCAGTTACTCCGGGCCCGGGACAACTCAGTACTTC

d_gene: .
abundance: once
j_gene: TRBJ2-7
v_gene: TRBV6-5
CDR3aa: CASSFRDRGEQYF
CDR3nt: TGTGCCAGCAGTTTTAGGGATCGGGGCGAGCAGTACTTC

d_gene: .
abundance: few
j_gene: TRBJ1-1
v_gene: TRBV18
CDR3aa: CASSPSGRAGNTEAFF
CDR3nt: TGTGCCAGCTCACCATCAGGAAGGGCGGGGAACACTGAAGCTTTCTTT

d_gene: .
abundance: .
j_gene: TRBJ1-4
v_gene: TRBV19
CDR3aa: CASSLRGAKLEKLFF
CDR3nt: TGTGCCAGTAGCCTTCGGGGGGCGAAACTAGAAAAACTGTTTTTT

d_gene: .
abundance: .
j_gene: TRBJ1-5
v_gene: TRBV5-6
CDR3aa: CASSLYRSNQPQHF
CDR3nt: TGTGCCAGCAGCTTGTACAGGTCAAATCAGCCCCAGCATTTT

d_gene: TRBD2
abundance: .
j_gene: TRBJ2-1
v_gene: TRBV7-3
CDR3aa: CASSLGLAGVPEQFF
CDR3nt: TGTGCCAGCAGCTTAGGCCTAGCGGGAGTGCCTGAGCAGTTCTTC

d_gene: TRBD2
abundance: .
j_gene: TRBJ2-1
v_gene: TRBV6-1
CDR3aa: CASSELAGTYNEQFF
CDR3nt: TGTGCCAGCAGTGAACTAGCGGGAACCTACAATGAGCAGTTCTTC

d_gene: .
abundance: .
j_gene: TRBJ2-3
v_gene: TRBV24-1
CDR3aa: CATSDLILDTQYF
CDR3nt: TGTGCCACCAGTGATTTGATTCTGGATACGCAGTATTTT

d_gene: .
abundance: .
j_gene: TRBJ2-1
v_gene: TRBV14
CDR3aa: CASSQESGRQQFF
CDR3nt: TGTGCCAGCAGCCAAGAGTCAGGGCGGCAGCAGTTCTTC